This T cell receptor (beta chain) was sequenced during a study of blood T cell repertoires in COVID-19. Study background: From the United States, Italy and Spain came samples of acute and convalescent COVID-19. The analysed material was cDNA or gDNA that came from T cells, B-cell-depleted T cells, or PBMCs.

Per the authors' pipeline: Reference gene primer amplification gave nucleated cell count estimates. Only in-frame clones appear in the TCRdb table, and some are missing; sequencing was by immunoSEQ multiplex PCR. From that table come the V and J calls and clone size; the DNA was used to work out D and trimming. The data show 310,000 or so clones, more than 70% seen once. Unmatched junction bases numbered 6, after V lost 2 bases and J lost 6 bases. This CDR3 is built from 16 residues. Germline V gene data show CDR1 as KGHSH and CDR2 as LQKENI. The sequenced sample was peripheral blood. The clonotype comes from a man aged 18-30 years who had recovered from COVID-19. V usage is TRBV18 and J usage is TRBJ2-2, with 10 bases fitting TRBD1. CDR3 in DNA: TGTGCCAGCTCACCAACCTCGACAGGGGGCGCCGGGGAGCTGTTTTTT. Residues: CASSPTSTGGAGELFF.